The following is a TCR beta chain sequence with its context. The data derive from a study of CD8 T cells in ankylosing spondylitis. One entry per CDR3 protein, called by TCRdb with MiXCR from the 5' RACE reads. The sample yields just over 300,000 distinct CDR3 sequences, less than 25% seen once. Trimming removed 10 bases at V and 3 bases at J, with 12 bases between. The CDR3 is 12 amino acids. Per germline, CDR1 MDHEN and CDR2 SYDVKM. The TCR originated in a female donor with ankylosing spondylitis or in good health (not recorded which). Sequenced: blood, either unsorted or a sorted T cell fraction (not recorded which). The chain links TRBV28 to TRBJ2-5; D might be TRBD1 or TRBD2, each matching 5 bases. CDR3 residues: CATKRGEETQYF. The CDR3 DNA reads as TGTGCCACCAAGAGAGGGGAAGAGACCCAGTACTTC.